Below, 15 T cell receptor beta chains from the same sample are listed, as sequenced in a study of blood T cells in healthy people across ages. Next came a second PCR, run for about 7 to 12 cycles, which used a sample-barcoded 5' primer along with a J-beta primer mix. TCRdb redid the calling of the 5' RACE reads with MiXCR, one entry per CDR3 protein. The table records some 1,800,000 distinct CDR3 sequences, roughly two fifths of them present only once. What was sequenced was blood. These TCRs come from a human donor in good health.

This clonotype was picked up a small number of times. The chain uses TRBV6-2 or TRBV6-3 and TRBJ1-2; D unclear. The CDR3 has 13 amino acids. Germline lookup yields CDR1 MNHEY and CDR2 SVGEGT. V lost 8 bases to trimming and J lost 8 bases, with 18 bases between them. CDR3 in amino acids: CASSNLDPGGYTF. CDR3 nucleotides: TGTGCCAGCTCCAATCTGGACCCCGGGGGCTACACCTTC.

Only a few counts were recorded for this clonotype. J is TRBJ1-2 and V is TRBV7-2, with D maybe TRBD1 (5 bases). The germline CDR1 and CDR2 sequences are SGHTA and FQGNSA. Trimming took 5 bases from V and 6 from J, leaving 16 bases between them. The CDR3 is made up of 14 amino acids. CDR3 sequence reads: CASSLLGDSHGYTF. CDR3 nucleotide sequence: TGTGCCAGCAGCCTACTAGGGGATTCGCATGGCTACACCTTC.

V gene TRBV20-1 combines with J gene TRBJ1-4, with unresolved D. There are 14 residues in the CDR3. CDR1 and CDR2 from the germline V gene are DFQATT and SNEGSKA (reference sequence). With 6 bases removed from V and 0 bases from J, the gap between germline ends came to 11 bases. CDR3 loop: CSADAEATNEKLFF. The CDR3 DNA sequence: TGCAGTGCCGACGCAGAAGCAACTAATGAAAAACTGTTTTTT.

The CDR3 DNA reads as TGTGCCAGCAACAAAGACAGCCGCCCGCAAGCTAACTATGGCTACACCTTC. It yields the protein CASNKDSRPQANYGYTF. This chain uses TRBV6-1 with TRBJ1-2, with D perhaps matching TRBD1 (5 bases). The CDR3 extends over 17 amino acids. Germline-derived CDR1 and CDR2 are MNHNS and SASEGT. V lost 7 bases to trimming and J lost 0 bases, with 21 bases between them.

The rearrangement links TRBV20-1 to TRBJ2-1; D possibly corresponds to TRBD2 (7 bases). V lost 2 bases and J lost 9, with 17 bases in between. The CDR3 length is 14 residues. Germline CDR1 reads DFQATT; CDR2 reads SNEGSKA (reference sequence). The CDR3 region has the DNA TGCAGTGCTAGAAAGGTGGGGAGGGGGGTTGAGCAGTTCTTC. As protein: CSARKVGRGVEQFF.

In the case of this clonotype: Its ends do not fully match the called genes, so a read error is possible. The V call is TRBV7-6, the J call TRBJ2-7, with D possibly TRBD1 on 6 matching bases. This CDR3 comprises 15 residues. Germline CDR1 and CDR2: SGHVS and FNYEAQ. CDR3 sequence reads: CAGSLGQGFPYEQYF. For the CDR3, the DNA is TGTGCCGGCAGCTTAGGTCAGGGGTTTCCCTACGAGCAGTACTTC.

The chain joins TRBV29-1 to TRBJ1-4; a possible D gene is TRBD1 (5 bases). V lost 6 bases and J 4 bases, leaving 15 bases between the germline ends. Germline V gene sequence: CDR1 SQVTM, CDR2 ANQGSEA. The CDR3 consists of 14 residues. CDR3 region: CSVSPYGGNEKLFF. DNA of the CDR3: TGCAGCGTCTCACCATACGGGGGTAATGAAAAACTGTTTTTT.

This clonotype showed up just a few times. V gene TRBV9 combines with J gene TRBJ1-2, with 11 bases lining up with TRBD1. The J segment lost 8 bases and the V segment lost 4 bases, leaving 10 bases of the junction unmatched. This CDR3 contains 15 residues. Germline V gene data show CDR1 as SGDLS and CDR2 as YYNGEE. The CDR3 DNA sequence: TGTGCCAGCAGCTCCGGGACAGGGGGACCCTCAGGCTACACCTTC. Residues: CASSSGTGGPSGYTF.

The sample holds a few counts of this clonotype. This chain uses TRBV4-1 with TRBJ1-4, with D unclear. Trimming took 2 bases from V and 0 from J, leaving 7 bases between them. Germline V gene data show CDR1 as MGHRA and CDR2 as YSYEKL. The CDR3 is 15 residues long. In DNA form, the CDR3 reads TGCGCCAGCAGCCAACTGGCCTCAACTAATGAAAAACTGTTTTTT. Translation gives CASSQLASTNEKLFF.

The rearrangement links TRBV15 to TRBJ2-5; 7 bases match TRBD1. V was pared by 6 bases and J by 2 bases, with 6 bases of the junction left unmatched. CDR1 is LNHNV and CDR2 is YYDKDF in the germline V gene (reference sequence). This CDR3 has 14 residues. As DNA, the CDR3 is TGTGCCACCAGATCTGGGACAGCTCAAGAGACCCAGTACTTC. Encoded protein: CATRSGTAQETQYF.

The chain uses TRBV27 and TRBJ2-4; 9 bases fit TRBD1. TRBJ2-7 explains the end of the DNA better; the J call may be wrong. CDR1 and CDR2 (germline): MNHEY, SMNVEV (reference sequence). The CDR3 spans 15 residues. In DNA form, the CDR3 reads TGTGCCAGCAGTCCCCCAGGGACAGGGTGGCACGAGCAGTACTTC. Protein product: CASSPPGTGWHEQYF.

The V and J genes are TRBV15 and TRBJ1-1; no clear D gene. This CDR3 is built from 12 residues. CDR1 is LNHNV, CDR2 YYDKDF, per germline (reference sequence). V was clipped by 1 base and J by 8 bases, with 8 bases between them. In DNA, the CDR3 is TGTGCCACCAGCAGAGGAAAACGGGAAGCTTTCTTT. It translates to CATSRGKREAFF.

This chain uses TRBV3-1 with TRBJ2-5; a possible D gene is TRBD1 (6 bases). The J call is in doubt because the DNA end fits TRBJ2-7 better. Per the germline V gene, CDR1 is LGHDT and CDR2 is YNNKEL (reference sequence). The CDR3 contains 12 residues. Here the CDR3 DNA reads TGTGCCGGCGGAACAGGGATCTACGAGCAGTACTTC. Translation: CAGGTGIYEQYF.

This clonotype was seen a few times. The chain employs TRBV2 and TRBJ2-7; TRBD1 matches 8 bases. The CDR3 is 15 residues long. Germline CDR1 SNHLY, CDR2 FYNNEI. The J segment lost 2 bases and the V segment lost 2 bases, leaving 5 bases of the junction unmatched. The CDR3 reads CASSERTGLTYEQYF. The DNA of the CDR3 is TGTGCCAGCAGTGAACGGACAGGGCTTACCTACGAGCAGTACTTC. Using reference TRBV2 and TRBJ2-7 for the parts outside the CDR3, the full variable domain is EPEVTQTPSHQVTQMGQEVILRCVPISNHLYFYWYRQILGQKVEFLVSFYNNEISEKSEIFDDQFSVERPDGSNFTLKIRSTKLEDSAMYFCASSERTGLTYEQYFGPGTRLTVT.

The chain's CDR3 is CASSSNQGNTGELFF. The CDR3 DNA reads TGTGCCAGCAGTTCCAACCAGGGGAACACCGGGGAGCTGTTTTTT. The V and J genes are TRBV27 and TRBJ2-2; a possible D gene is TRBD1 (5 bases). CDR1 and CDR2 from the germline V gene are MNHEY and SMNVEV (reference sequence). With 4 bases removed from V and 1 base from J, the gap between germline ends came to 10 bases. CDR3 length: 15 amino acids.